This T cell receptor beta chain was identified during a study of beta chain features in type 1 diabetes listed by TCRdb under 2018. Looking at the study overall: Patients and healthy donors did not differ in mean age, gender distribution, total cell number or subset yield. A total of some 110 million sorted cells were examined across all samples, and the number of cells per subset was strongly correlated with RNA yield. In the study, TCRB repertoires of sorted circulating CD4+ T cell subsets from recently diagnosed type 1 diabetes patients were compared with those of matched healthy donors. Regulatory and stem cell-like memory subsets were isolated from only 8 patients and roughly 8 healthy donors, whereas naive and central memory subsets came from all 28 donors. Study-wide conclusions, independent of this receptor: Naive, central memory and regulatory TCRB repertoires appeared to be more similar among patients than among healthy donors. Because cDNA was sequenced instead of genomic DNA, activated cells with high expression could be over-represented, although the groups did not differ in activation or CD3 levels. At VDJ recombination sites, type 1 diabetes patients had fewer insertions and more deleted nucleotides, which implies abnormalities in thymic rearrangement. Only small numbers of individuals were included in the HLA sub-analyses, which left unresolved whether HLA type had any influence on TCRB rearrangement. Shorter templates might have been favored by PCR, but patient and control samples were amplified and corrected together, so both groups would have been affected equally by any skew. Type 1 diabetes patients showed a moderate but significant shortening of TCRB CDR3 length in all four CD4+ subsets.

Each donor gave one peripheral blood draw, approximately 110 mL on average, collected into heparinised tubes. Using a panel that included CD45RO, CCR7, CD25, CD127, CD95 and CD27, naive, central memory, regulatory and stem cell-like memory CD4+ T cells were sorted on a BD FACSAria II. All sorted populations exceeded 95% purity. PBMCs were separated immediately by Lymphoprep density gradient centrifugation and were stained directly, without being cultured. So that batch effects would be minimized, each experiment stained and sorted samples in pairs, pairing one healthy donor with one patient. The High Capacity cDNA Reverse Transcription Kit was used to reverse transcribe all of the isolated RNA, meaning that expressed TCRB transcripts were what got sequenced. Deep immunoSEQ sequencing was performed on naive, central memory and regulatory T cell samples, with an average of around 3.4 million total reads per sample. After sorted cells were lysed in RLT buffer, RNA was extracted with DNase-treated RNeasy Micro or Mini kits, with the choice depending on cell number. Each cell subset was processed separately to prevent cross-contamination, with patient and healthy donor samples processed together. Using the immunoSEQ multiplex PCR, TCRB sequences were amplified from cDNA into 87-bp fragments spanning the CDR3 region. Sequencing of the amplicons was done on the Illumina HiSeq platform. The paper's data handling went like this. PCR bias was corrected computationally using synthetic template baselines, and reads within Hamming distance 2 were collapsed, with unmergeable singletons discarded. Reads were aligned against IMGT so that V, D and J genes, CDR3 length and insertions or deletions at six rearrangement sites could be assigned. Within each subset, clonotype counts were normalized to sorted cell number, after which true diversity and Gini coefficients were computed with the tcR R package. The overlap coefficient, calculated on TCRB nucleotide sequences, was used to quantify repertoire sharing. Out-of-frame TCRB sequences from naive cells were analyzed to stand in for the pre-selection repertoire. The table comes from immuneACCESS by way of TCRdb, which keeps in-frame sequences with V and J called. Part of the clones is missing from these tables; in studies checked, under half for an unresolved V gene and the rest for unknown reasons. From that table come the V and J calls and clone size; the DNA was used to work out D and trimming. The sample data list 200,000 to 250,000 clones, and over 8.5% of these were observed just once. Clones ranked in the top ten supply 0.034% of the sample.

Note on this clone: Its specific antigen is unknown. No much larger clonotype is one base removed from it; base qualities were not supplied.

From cysteine to phenylalanine, the CDR3 is 13 amino acids long. Just CDR3 DNA is preserved here, 39 bases in frame from base 1. V trim: 5 bases; J trim: 4 bases; unmatched bases: 4. CDR1 SGHRS and CDR2 YFSETQ were looked up in the germline V gene. Sequencing was carried out using naive CD4+ T cells from blood. Interpreted using the paper, the cell subset or site label stands for: true naive CD4+ T cells. The sequence joins TRBV5-1 to TRBJ1-1; 8 of the junction bases match TRBD1. The sequence was obtained from a woman aged 18-35 years in good health. The CDR3 reads CASRRTGLTEAFF. The base sequence is TGCGCCAGCAGGAGGACAGGGCTCACTGAAGCTTTCTTT. Full variable domain (CDR3 extended with the reference TRBV5-1 and TRBJ1-1 proteins): KAGVTQTPRYLIKTRGQQVTLSCSPISGHRSVSWYQQTPGQGLQFLFEYFSETQRNKGNFPGRFSGRQFSNSRSEMNVSTLELGDSALYLCASRRTGLTEAFFGQGTRLTVV.